The rows below give T cell receptor beta chains drawn from one sample of a study of cytomegalovirus exposure and HLA in healthy donors. The assay was immunoSEQ multiplex PCR, and TCRdb's table has in-frame clones only and misses some. The repertoire holds 130,000 or so clones, around 74% seen once, with over 5% in the top ten. Source material: PBMCs. These receptor sequences come from a man in his forties in good health and CMV-seropositive. Each CDR3 is given with its conserved first and last residue. The D gene is left open where the match is weak. Where a row states a size, it is once, few, many or the class of an expanded clone; other rows omit it.

size,V,D,J,DNA,CDR3
-,TRBV7-8,-,TRBJ2-7,TGTGCCAGCAGCTTAGGATCGGCCTACGAGCAGTACTTC,CASSLGSAYEQYF
once,TRBV28,TRBD1,TRBJ1-2,TGTGCCAGCAGGTTACCTACAGGGGGAGTTGGCGGCTACACCTTC,CASRLPTGGVGGYTF
-,TRBV5-1,-,TRBJ2-1,TGCGCCAGCAGCTTGATAGTTTCCAACGAGCAGTTCTTC,CASSLIVSNEQFF
-,TRBV29-1,-,TRBJ2-7,TGCAGCGTCGCCATTCCCCCGGGCGAGCAGTACTTC,CSVAIPPGEQYF
-,TRBV18,-,TRBJ2-5,TGTGCCAGCTCACCCCGGGAGATACAAGAGACCCAGTACTTC,CASSPREIQETQYF
-,TRBV5-1,-,TRBJ2-7,TGCGCCAGCAGCTTGGACCGATCCTCTCGGGAGCAGTACTTC,CASSLDRSSREQYF
-,TRBV5-4,TRBD1,TRBJ1-2,TGTGCCAGCAGCTTGGGGGTGGGGGCAGGGGGTGATTATGGCTACACCTTC,CASSLGVGAGGDYGYTF
-,TRBV4-1,-,TRBJ2-2,TGCGCCAGCAGCTATCGACAGAACACCGGGGAGCTGTTTTTT,CASSYRQNTGELFF
-,TRBV10-1,-,TRBJ2-3,TGCGCCAGCAGTGAGTCGGCGGGAAGATCAGATACGCAGTATTTT,CASSESAGRSDTQYF
-,TRBV5-4,TRBD2,TRBJ2-3,TGTGCCAGCAGCTTGGGGACTAGCCCAGATACGCAGTATTTT,CASSLGTSPDTQYF
-,TRBV5-4,TRBD1,TRBJ2-4,TGTGCCAGCAGCTTGGCAGGGGGCAGAGGGGCCAAAAACATTCAGTACTTC,CASSLAGGRGAKNIQYF
once,TRBV7-8,TRBD2,TRBJ2-3,TGTGCCAGCAGCCCAGACGGGACTAGCGGCACAGATACGCAGTATTTT,CASSPDGTSGTDTQYF
-,TRBV27,-,TRBJ1-2,TGTGCCAGCAGGCTGGGACTAGCGGCGGGTGGCTACACCTTC,CASRLGLAAGGYTF
few,TRBV5-4,TRBD1,TRBJ1-1,TGTGCCAGCAGCCTCGACAGGGCCACTGAAGCTTTCTTT,CASSLDRATEAFF
-,TRBV28,TRBD1,TRBJ1-2,TGTGCCAGCAGTGACAGGGGGCTCTCTTACACCTTC,CASSDRGLSYTF
-,TRBV27,-,TRBJ1-2,TGTGCCAGCAGTTTATCAAGGGGAAGCTATGGCTACACCTTC,CASSLSRGSYGYTF
-,TRBV5-1,TRBD2,TRBJ2-3,TGCGCCAGCAGCAAGGGACTAGCGGGAGGAATAACAGATACGCAGTATTTT,CASSKGLAGGITDTQYF
once,TRBV5-1,TRBD2,TRBJ2-5,TGCGCCAGCAGCTCGGGAGGAGGGTTGGAGACCCAGTACTTC,CASSSGGGLETQYF
-,TRBV7-7,TRBD2,TRBJ2-2,TGTGCTAGCCGCCGACTAGCGGGAGAAAGAGGGGAGCTGTTTTTT,CASRRLAGERGELFF
-,TRBV4-2,TRBD1,TRBJ1-6,TGTGCCAGCAGCCAAGATCGGGAGACAGGGGGACGGAATTCACCCCTCCACTTT,CASSQDRETGGRNSPLHF
-,TRBV5-1,-,TRBJ2-5,TGCGCCAGCAGCTTGGCCCAGGGAGGTGGTGAGACCCAGTACTTC,CASSLAQGGGETQYF
-,TRBV2,-,TRBJ2-3,TGTGCCAGCAAGGGCAGGTGGGGGCGCGGCACAGATACGCAGTATTTT,CASKGRWGRGTDTQYF
-,TRBV28,-,TRBJ1-5,TGTGCCAGCAGTCCCATACCCCGACGGGGGGTGGATCAGCCCCAGCATTTT,CASSPIPRRGVDQPQHF
once,TRBV19,-,TRBJ1-5,TGTGCCAGTAGTATGCAACAGTTTAATCAGCCCCAGCATTTT,CASSMQQFNQPQHF
medium-sized,TRBV6-1,-,TRBJ1-2,TGTGCCAGCAGCGTTGGACAGAATAGTGGCTACACCTTC,CASSVGQNSGYTF
few,TRBV7-9,-,TRBJ2-5,TGTGCCAGCAGCTTAGGAGTTCAGGTTCAAGAGACCCAGTACTTC,CASSLGVQVQETQYF
once,TRBV11-2,-,TRBJ2-2,TGTGCCAGCAGCCAGCTGAGGTCCACCGGGGAGCTGTTTTTT,CASSQLRSTGELFF
-,TRBV10-1,-,TRBJ2-7,TGCGCCAGCAGTGATGCTATTCAGGCTGGGGCTAGAGAGCAGTACTTC,CASSDAIQAGAREQYF
-,TRBV5-1,TRBD2,TRBJ2-1,TGCGCCAGCAGCTCTGTGGCTAGCGGGGGAGGGCATGAGCAGTTCTTC,CASSSVASGGGHEQFF
-,TRBV7-9,-,TRBJ2-7,TGTTCCAGCAGCACGAGCTCCTACGAGCAGTACTTC,CSSSTSSYEQYF
once,TRBV5-6,-,TRBJ2-7,TGTGCCAGCAGCTTGGCCGGGAGTACCTACGAGCAGTACTTC,CASSLAGSTYEQYF
few,TRBV9,-,TRBJ1-1,TGTGCCAGCAGCGTAGTCGCGAGTAGCACTGAAGCTTTCTTT,CASSVVASSTEAFF
-,TRBV29-1,-,TRBJ2-5,TGCAGCGTTGATTGGCAGCAGGTCCAGTACTTC,CSVDWQQVQYF
-,TRBV5-1,TRBD1,TRBJ1-1,TGCGCCAGCAGCTTCGGACAGGGGGCCGCTTTCTTT,CASSFGQGAAFF
once,TRBV27,-,TRBJ1-5,TGTGCCAGCAGGCGCTGGGGGACACAATATAGCAATCAGCCCCAGCATTTT,CASRRWGTQYSNQPQHF
-,TRBV18,TRBD2,TRBJ2-2,TGTGCCAGCTCACCACTAGCGAGCGGGGGAACTCCGAACACCGGGGAGCTGTTTTTT,CASSPLASGGTPNTGELFF
-,TRBV7-2,-,TRBJ2-1,TGTGCCAGCAGCTTAGCTATACTATCGGATGAGCAGTTCTTC,CASSLAILSDEQFF
-,TRBV29-1,TRBD2,TRBJ2-7,TGCAGCGTTGAAGATAGGACTAGCGGGAGGGTGTACGAGCAGTACTTC,CSVEDRTSGRVYEQYF
-,TRBV28,-,TRBJ1-1,TGTGCCAGCAGTTTTCCAGGGTTCGGCACTGAAGCTTTCTTT,CASSFPGFGTEAFF
once,TRBV28,-,TRBJ2-2,TGTGCCAGCAGTTTAGCAGGGACGAACACCGGGGAGCTGTTTTTT,CASSLAGTNTGELFF
-,TRBV5-1,-,TRBJ2-2,TGCGCCAGCAGCCCTCAGGGGGGATTAACCGGGGAGCTGTTTTTT,CASSPQGGLTGELFF
-,TRBV29-1,-,TRBJ1-1,TGCAGCGTGGGGGAGGGAGGCATCACTGAAGCTTTCTTT,CSVGEGGITEAFF
-,TRBV7-2,-,TRBJ2-4,TGTGCCAGCAGCTTAGTGGTAGGGGGAAACATTCAGTACTTC,CASSLVVGGNIQYF
-,TRBV6-1,TRBD2,TRBJ2-3,TGTGCCAGCAGTGTATCCTCCCTAGCGGCACGCACAGATACGCAGTATTTT,CASSVSSLAARTDTQYF
-,TRBV29-1,-,TRBJ1-2,TGCAGCGTTGATCGGCAGGAAGCTAACTATGGCTACACCTTC,CSVDRQEANYGYTF
few,TRBV11-1,-,TRBJ1-6,TGTGCCAGCAGCTTAGACGTCAGGAATAATTCACCCCTCCACTTT,CASSLDVRNNSPLHF
once,TRBV10-3,TRBD1,TRBJ2-7,TGTGCCATCAGTATGACAGGGAGAAACTACGAGCAGTACTTC,CAISMTGRNYEQYF
-,TRBV25-1,TRBD1,TRBJ2-2,TGCGCCAGCAGGGATGACAGGGCCGGCACCGGGGAGCTGTTTTTT,CASRDDRAGTGELFF
-,TRBV6-1,TRBD1,TRBJ2-1,TGTGCCAGCAGTGTGGACAGGGTATCCAATGAGCAGTTCTTC,CASSVDRVSNEQFF
once,TRBV10-3,-,TRBJ2-3,TGTGCCATCAGTGCTATACGAGGCACAGATACGCAGTATTTT,CAISAIRGTDTQYF
-,TRBV10-2,TRBD2,TRBJ2-3,TGCGCCAGCAGTCGGACTAGCGGAGGGCTCCAAGATACGCAGTATTTT,CASSRTSGGLQDTQYF